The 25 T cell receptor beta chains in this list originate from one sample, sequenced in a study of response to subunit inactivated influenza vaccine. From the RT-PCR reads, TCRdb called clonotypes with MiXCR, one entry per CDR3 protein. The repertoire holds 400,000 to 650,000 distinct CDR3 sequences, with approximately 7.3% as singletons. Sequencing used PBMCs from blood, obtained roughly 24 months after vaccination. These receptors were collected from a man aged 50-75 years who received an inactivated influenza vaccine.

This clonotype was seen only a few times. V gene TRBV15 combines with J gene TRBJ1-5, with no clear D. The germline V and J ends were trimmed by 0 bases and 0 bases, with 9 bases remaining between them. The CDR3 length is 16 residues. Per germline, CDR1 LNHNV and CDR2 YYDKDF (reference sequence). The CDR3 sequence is CATSREAGYSNQPQHF. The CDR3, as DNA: TGTGCCACCAGCAGAGAGGCCGGTTATAGCAATCAGCCCCAGCATTTT.

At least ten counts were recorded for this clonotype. The CDR3 bases are TGTGCCATCACCGGCGGGGGGGCGAACACCGGGGAGCTGTTTTTT. This translates into CAITGGGANTGELFF. The chain links TRBV10-3 to TRBJ2-2; TRBD2 matches at 9 bases. Trimming removed 7 bases from V and 0 bases from J; junction bases left unmatched: 3. The CDR3 is made up of 15 amino acids. Germline V gives CDR1 ENHRY, CDR2 SYGVKD.

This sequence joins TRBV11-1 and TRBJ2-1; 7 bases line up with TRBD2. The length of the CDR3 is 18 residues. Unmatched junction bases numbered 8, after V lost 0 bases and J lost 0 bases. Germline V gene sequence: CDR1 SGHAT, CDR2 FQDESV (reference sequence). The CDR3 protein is CASSLAQWRGSSYNEQFF. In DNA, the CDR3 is TGTGCCAGCAGCTTAGCGCAATGGCGGGGGAGCTCCTACAATGAGCAGTTCTTC.

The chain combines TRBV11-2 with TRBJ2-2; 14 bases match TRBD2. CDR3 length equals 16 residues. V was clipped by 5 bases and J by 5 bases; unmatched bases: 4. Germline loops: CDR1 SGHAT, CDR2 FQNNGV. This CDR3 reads CASSRTSGGFTGELFF. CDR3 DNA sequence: TGTGCCAGCAGCCGGACTAGCGGGGGGTTTACCGGGGAGCTGTTTTTT.

The CDR3 DNA follows: TGTGCCAGCAGCCCCCACGGGGGGTCGACCGGGGAGCTGTTTTTT. Its protein product is CASSPHGGSTGELFF. The chain links TRBV7-8 to TRBJ2-2; TRBD2 matches 7 bases. The junction had 8 bases not matched to a gene; V was cut back by 5 bases and J by 5 bases. CDR1 and CDR2 from the germline V gene are SGHVS and FQNEAQ. CDR3 size: 15 residues.

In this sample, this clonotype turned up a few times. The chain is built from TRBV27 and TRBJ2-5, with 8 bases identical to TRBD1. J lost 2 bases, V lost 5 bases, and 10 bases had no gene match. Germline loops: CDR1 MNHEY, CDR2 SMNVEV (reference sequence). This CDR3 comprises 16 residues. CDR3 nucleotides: TGTGCCAGCAGTGGCGACCCGACAGGGGTACAAGAGACCCAGTACTTC. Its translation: CASSGDPTGVQETQYF.

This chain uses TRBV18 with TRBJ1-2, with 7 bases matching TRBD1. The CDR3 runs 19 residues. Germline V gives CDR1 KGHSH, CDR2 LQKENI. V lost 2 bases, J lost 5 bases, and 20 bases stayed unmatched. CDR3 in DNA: TGTGCCAGCTCACCAGGTTCGAGAAGAACAGGGGTCATAGGGTATGGCTACACCTTC. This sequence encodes CASSPGSRRTGVIGYGYTF.

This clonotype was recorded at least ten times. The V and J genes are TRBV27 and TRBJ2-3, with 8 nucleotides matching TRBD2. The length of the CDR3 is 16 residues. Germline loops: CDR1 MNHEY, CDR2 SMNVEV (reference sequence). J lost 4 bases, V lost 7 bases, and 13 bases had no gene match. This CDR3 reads CASTPNPGGEADTQYF. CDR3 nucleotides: TGTGCCAGCACTCCCAACCCGGGAGGGGAGGCAGATACGCAGTATTTT.

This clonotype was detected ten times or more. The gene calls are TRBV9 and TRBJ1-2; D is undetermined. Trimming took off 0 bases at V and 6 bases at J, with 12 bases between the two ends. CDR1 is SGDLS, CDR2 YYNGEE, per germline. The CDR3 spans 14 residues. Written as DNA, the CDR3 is TGTGCCAGCAGCGTAGGCGACTTTGGCGATGGCTACACCTTC. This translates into CASSVGDFGDGYTF.

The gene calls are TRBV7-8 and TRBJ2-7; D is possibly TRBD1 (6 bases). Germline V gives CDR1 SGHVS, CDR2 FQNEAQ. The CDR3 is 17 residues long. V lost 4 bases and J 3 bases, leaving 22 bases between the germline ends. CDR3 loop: CASSSQTGPVRHYEQYF. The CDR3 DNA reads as TGTGCCAGCAGCTCCCAGACAGGCCCTGTTAGGCACTACGAGCAGTACTTC.

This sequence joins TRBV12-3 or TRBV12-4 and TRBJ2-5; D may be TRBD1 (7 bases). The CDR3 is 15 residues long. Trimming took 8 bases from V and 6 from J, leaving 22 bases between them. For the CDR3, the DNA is TGTGCCAGCGGGACGTGGCGGGAAAGGGGGCAGACCCAGTACTTC. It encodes CASGTWRERGQTQYF.

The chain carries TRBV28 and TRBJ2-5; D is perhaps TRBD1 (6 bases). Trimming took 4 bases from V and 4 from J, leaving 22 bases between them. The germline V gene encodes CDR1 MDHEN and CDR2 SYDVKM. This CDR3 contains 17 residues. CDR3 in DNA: TGTGCCAGCAGTTACCCCACTGACAGGACGGGCGCAGAGACCCAGTACTTC. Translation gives CASSYPTDRTGAETQYF. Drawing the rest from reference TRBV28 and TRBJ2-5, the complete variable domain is DVKVTQSSRYLVKRTGEKVFLECVQDMDHENMFWYRQDPGLGLRLIYFSYDVKMKEKGDIPEGYSVSREKKERFSLILESASTNQTSMYLCASSYPTDRTGAETQYFGPGTRLLVL.

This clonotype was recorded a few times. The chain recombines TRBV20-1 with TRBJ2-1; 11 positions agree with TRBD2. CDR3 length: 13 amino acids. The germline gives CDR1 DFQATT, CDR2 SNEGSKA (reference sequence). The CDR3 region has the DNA TGCAGAACTAGCGGGAGTCCCTACAATGAGCAGTTCTTC. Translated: CRTSGSPYNEQFF.

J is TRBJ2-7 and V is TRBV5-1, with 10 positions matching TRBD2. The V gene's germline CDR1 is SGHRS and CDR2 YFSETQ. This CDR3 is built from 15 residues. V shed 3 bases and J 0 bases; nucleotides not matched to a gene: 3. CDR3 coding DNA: TGCGCCAGCAGCTCTAGCGGGGGCCTCTCCTACGAGCAGTACTTC. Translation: CASSSSGGLSYEQYF.

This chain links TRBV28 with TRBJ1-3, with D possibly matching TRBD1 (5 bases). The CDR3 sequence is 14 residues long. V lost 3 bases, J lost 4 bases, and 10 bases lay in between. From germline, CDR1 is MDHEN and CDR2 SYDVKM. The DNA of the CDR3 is TGTGCCAGCAGTTTTGGGGCCCCGGGAAACACCATATATTTT. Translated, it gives CASSFGAPGNTIYF.

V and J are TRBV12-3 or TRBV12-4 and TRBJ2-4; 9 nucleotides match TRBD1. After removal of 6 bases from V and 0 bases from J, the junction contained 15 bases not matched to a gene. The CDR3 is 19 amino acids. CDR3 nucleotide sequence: TGTGCCAGCAGGCCCCGAACCGGGACAGGGTCCCTAGCCAAAAACATTCAGTACTTC. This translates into CASRPRTGTGSLAKNIQYF.

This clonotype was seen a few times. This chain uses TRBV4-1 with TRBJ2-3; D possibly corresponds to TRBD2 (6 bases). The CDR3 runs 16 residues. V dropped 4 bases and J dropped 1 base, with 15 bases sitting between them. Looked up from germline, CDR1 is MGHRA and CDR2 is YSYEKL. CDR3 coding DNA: TGCGCCAGCAGCCCGATCCGGGACTCCCGCACAGATACGCAGTATTTT. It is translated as CASSPIRDSRTDTQYF.

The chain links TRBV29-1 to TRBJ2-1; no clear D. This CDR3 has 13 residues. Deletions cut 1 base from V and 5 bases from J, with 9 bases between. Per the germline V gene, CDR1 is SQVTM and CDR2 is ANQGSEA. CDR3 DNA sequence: TGCAGCGTTGAAGCCCTAGTTAACAATGAGCAGTTCTTC. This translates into CSVEALVNNEQFF.

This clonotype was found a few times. CDR3 region: CASSSSLQGASTGELFF. The CDR3 region has the DNA TGTGCCAGCAGCTCCAGCCTACAGGGGGCAAGCACCGGGGAGCTGTTTTTT. J is TRBJ2-2 and V is TRBV7-9; 9 positions agree with TRBD1. Germline CDR1 is SEHNR and CDR2 is FQNEAQ (reference sequence). This CDR3 spans 17 amino acids. Trimming at V came to 4 bases and at J to 4 bases, leaving 10 bases not matched to a gene.

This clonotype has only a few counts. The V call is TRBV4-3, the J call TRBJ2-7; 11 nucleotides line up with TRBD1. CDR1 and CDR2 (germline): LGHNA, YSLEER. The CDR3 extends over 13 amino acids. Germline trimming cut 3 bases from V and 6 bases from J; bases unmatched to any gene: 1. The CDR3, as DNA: TGCGCCAGCAGCCAGGACAGGGGGCCCGAGCAGTACTTC. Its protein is CASSQDRGPEQYF.

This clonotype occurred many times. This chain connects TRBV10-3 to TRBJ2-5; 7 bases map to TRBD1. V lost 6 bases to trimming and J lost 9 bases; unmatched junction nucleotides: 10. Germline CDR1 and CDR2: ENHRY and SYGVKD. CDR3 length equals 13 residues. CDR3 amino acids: CAIRKTGEAAQYF. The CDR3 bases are TGTGCCATCAGGAAAACAGGGGAAGCAGCCCAGTACTTC.

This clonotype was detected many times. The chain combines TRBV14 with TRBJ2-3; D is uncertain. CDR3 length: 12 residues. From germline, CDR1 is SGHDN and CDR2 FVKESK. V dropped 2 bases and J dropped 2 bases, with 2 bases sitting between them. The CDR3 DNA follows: TGTGCCAGCAGCCAAATCACAGATACGCAGTATTTT. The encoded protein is CASSQITDTQYF. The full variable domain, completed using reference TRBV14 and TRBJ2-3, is EAGVTQFPSHSVIEKGQTVTLRCDPISGHDNLYWYRRVMGKEIKFLLHFVKESKQDESGMPNNRFLAERTGGTYSTLKVQPAELEDSGVYFCASSQITDTQYFGPGTRLTVL.

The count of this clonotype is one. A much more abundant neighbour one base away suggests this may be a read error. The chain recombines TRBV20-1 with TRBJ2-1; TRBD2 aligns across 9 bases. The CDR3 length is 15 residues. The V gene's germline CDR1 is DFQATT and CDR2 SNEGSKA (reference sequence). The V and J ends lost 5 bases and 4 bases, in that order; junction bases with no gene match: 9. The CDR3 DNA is TGCAGTGCTTCGAGGAGCGGGGGGAAATACAATGAGCAGTTCTTC. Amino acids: CSASRSGGKYNEQFF.

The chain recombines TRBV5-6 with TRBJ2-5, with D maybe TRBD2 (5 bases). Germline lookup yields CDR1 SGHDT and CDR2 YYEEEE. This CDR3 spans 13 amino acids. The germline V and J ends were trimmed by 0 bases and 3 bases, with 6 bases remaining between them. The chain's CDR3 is CASSLDGKETQYF. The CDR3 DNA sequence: TGTGCCAGCAGCTTGGACGGGAAAGAGACCCAGTACTTC.

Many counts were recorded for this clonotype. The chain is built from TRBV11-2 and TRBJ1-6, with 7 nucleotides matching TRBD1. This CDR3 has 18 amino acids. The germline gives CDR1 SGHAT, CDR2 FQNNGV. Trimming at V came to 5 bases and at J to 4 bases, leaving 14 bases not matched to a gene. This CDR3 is CASSPRGVRGRYNSPLHF. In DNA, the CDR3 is TGTGCCAGCAGCCCCAGGGGGGTGCGCGGCCGATATAATTCACCCCTCCACTTT.